The TCR beta chain under discussion was sequenced for a study of neurological immune-mediated disorders. This clonotype occurred many times. What it binds is not known. CDR1 is SGHVS, CDR2 FQNEAQ, per germline. The CDR3 sequence is 16 residues long. V lost 1 base and J 6 bases, leaving 16 bases between the germline ends. TCRdb reanalysed the 5' RACE reads using MiXCR and keeps one entry per CDR3 protein. The sample holds 72,000 or so distinct CDR3 sequences, roughly 17% seen once. General observations from the study: The absence of shared CDR3 amino acid sequences among expanded clones across subjects suggests private repertoires in all groups.

The chain is built from TRBV7-8 and TRBJ2-1; D uncertain. The TCR comes from a middle-aged woman in good health. Material for sequencing was PBMCs. The CDR3 DNA follows: TGTGCCAGCAGCTTAGTTAGGGTCCGGGCCCTCAATGAGCAGTTCTTC. Translation gives CASSLVRVRALNEQFF.